The 5 T cell receptor beta chains reported below all come from one sample, sequenced in a study of T cell responses to AZD1222 COVID-19 vaccine. Some clones are missing from TCRdb's copy, which holds only in-frame ones; the method was immunoSEQ multiplex PCR. This sample has just under 55,000 clones, with approximately 88% found just once. The sample was peripheral blood, taken on day 0 of AZD1222 vaccination. The receptors were gathered from an adult in good health.

The CDR3 DNA reads TGTGCCAGCAAAGACAGGGGCGTGCACACTGAAGCTTTCTTT. It codes for CASKDRGVHTEAFF. The chain uses TRBV6-5 and TRBJ1-1, with 8 bases identical to TRBD1. The CDR3 is 14 amino acids. Germline CDR1 and CDR2: MNHEY and SVGAGI. V gave up 7 bases and J gave up 3 bases; unmatched junction bases: 7.

Here the CDR3 DNA reads TGTGCCAGCAGACGACAGACAGGGCCTAACACTGAAGCTTTCTTT. Amino acid sequence: CASRRQTGPNTEAFF. J is TRBJ1-1 and V is TRBV13, with 7 bases identical to TRBD1. V trimming: 6 bases; J trimming: 2 bases; junction bases outside the gene matches: 9. The CDR3 consists of 15 residues. Germline loops: CDR1 PRHDT, CDR2 FYEKMQ (reference sequence).

The chain recombines TRBV5-1 with TRBJ1-5; tentatively, D is TRBD1 (5 bases). The germline V gene has CDR1 SGHRS and CDR2 YFSETQ. The CDR3 is 16 residues long. Trimming removed 4 bases at V and 4 bases at J, with 18 bases between. CDR3 sequence (DNA): TGCGCCAGCAGCCCACAAGCGGGGCCCCGTAATCAGCCCCAGCATTTT. Translation: CASSPQAGPRNQPQHF. Complete variable domain (other parts from reference TRBV5-1 and TRBJ1-5): KAGVTQTPRYLIKTRGQQVTLSCSPISGHRSVSWYQQTPGQGLQFLFEYFSETQRNKGNFPGRFSGRQFSNSRSEMNVSTLELGDSALYLCASSPQAGPRNQPQHFGDGTRLSIL.

V is TRBV3-1 (or the pseudogene TRBV3-2) and J is TRBJ2-3; D possibly corresponds to TRBD1 (6 bases). The CDR3 has 11 amino acids. Germline CDR1 is LGHDT and CDR2 is YNNKEL (reference sequence). Trimming took 5 bases from V and 9 from J, leaving 9 bases between them. CDR3 DNA sequence: TGTGCCAGCAGCGGGGACATCACGCAGTATTTT. It is translated as CASSGDITQYF.

This clone has just one count. V usage is TRBV28 and J usage is TRBJ2-1, with D possibly being TRBD2 (5 bases). Trimming took 6 bases from V and 8 from J, leaving 14 bases between them. Per the germline V gene, CDR1 is MDHEN and CDR2 is SYDVKM. This CDR3 has 13 amino acids. The CDR3 coding sequence is TGTGCCAGCAGGTTCGGCGGACTCGATGAGCAGTTCTTC. Its protein is CASRFGGLDEQFF.